Described below is a single T cell receptor (beta chain) sequence and its context. Each and every patient relapsed after autologous stem cell transplantation, and patients got differing brentuximab vedotin exposure. This specimen belongs to a study of PD-1 blockade in classical Hodgkin lymphoma. Profiled with immunoSEQ multiplex PCR; TCRdb holds only in-frame clones, not every one. The table records about 72,000 clones, more than 85% of them present only once. Sample: peripheral blood mononuclear cells (PBMCs), taken at baseline. This TCR was sampled from a human donor with classical Hodgkin lymphoma.

The CDR3 sequence is CASSPWDSPNQPQHF. CDR3 DNA sequence: TGTGCCAGCAGTCCCTGGGACAGCCCCAATCAGCCCCAGCATTTT. This chain joins TRBV27 and TRBJ1-5; 7 bases agree with TRBD1. Trimming took 5 bases from V and 3 from J; bases not matched to a gene: 7. This CDR3 is built from 15 residues. From germline, CDR1 is MNHEY and CDR2 SMNVEV (reference sequence).